This T cell receptor beta chain is drawn from a study of blood T cell repertoires in COVID-19. Overall study context: Acute and convalescent COVID-19 samples came from the United States, Italy and Spain. T cells, B-cell-depleted T cells, or PBMCs supplied cDNA or gDNA.

TCRdb's table, derived via immunoSEQ multiplex PCR, lists solely in-frame clones and lacks some. Of 61,000 or so clones in the sample, 88% were seen once. Germline V gives CDR1 MNHEY, CDR2 SVGAGI. V dropped 2 bases and J dropped 4 bases, with 12 bases sitting between them. The CDR3 covers 14 residues. This clone appeared a few times. This receptor was obtained from an elderly woman with active COVID-19. The rearrangement joins TRBV6-5 to TRBJ2-7; D is perhaps TRBD1 (6 bases). The material sequenced was peripheral blood. DNA of the CDR3: TGTGCCAGCAGTTACGAGGACAGTAGATACGAGCAGTACTTC. It translates to CASSYEDSRYEQYF.